These 18 T cell receptor beta chains were all obtained from the same sample, sequenced in a study of blood T cell repertoires in COVID-19. Some clones are missing from TCRdb's copy, which holds only in-frame ones; the method was immunoSEQ multiplex PCR. Of 95,000 or so clones in the sample, roughly 78% were seen once. The sample consisted of peripheral blood. These receptor sequences come from a woman older than 75 with active or convalescent COVID-19.

The J gene is TRBJ1-2, the V gene TRBV28; D is unresolved. The ends were cut back, 6 bases at V and 2 bases at J, with 10 bases in the middle. The CDR3 contains 13 residues. The germline gives CDR1 MDHEN, CDR2 SYDVKM. CDR3 in DNA: TGTGCCAGCAGATCCCCCCAAAACTATGGCTACACCTTC. Translating it yields CASRSPQNYGYTF.

The genes are TRBV6-2 or TRBV6-3 and TRBJ2-5; 9 positions agree with TRBD2. After removal of 2 bases from V and 5 bases from J, the junction contained 6 bases not matched to a gene. Germline values: CDR1 MNHEY, CDR2 SVGEGT. The CDR3 is 15 residues long. Here the CDR3 DNA reads TGTGCCAGCAGTTACGAGGGGACTAGCCCTGAGACCCAGTACTTC. Translated, it gives CASSYEGTSPETQYF.

The chain couples TRBV19 to TRBJ2-3; 16 bases fit TRBD2. The V gene's germline CDR1 is LNHDA and CDR2 SQIVND (reference sequence). After removal of 6 bases from V and 1 base from J, the junction contained 7 bases not matched to a gene. CDR3 length equals 18 residues. The CDR3 coding sequence is TGTGCCAGTAGCAGGGGACTAGCGGGAGGGCGAGGCACAGATACGCAGTATTTT. It translates to CASSRGLAGGRGTDTQYF.

This chain connects TRBV12-3 or TRBV12-4 to TRBJ1-1, with D unresolved. V gave up 5 bases and J gave up 7 bases, with 14 bases separating them. The CDR3 is made up of 13 amino acids. CDR3 sequence: CASSTPREIEAFF. CDR3 bases: TGTGCCAGCAGTACCCCTCGGGAGATTGAAGCTTTCTTT.

The chain carries TRBV7-8 and TRBJ2-5; TRBD1 might be the D (6 bases). The germline V gene encodes CDR1 SGHVS and CDR2 FQNEAQ. The CDR3 runs to 14 residues. V was pared by 6 bases and J by 1 base, with 12 bases between. The CDR3 spells CASRRRDTQETQYF. The CDR3 coding sequence is TGTGCCAGCAGACGTCGGGACACCCAAGAGACCCAGTACTTC.

This clone was counted once. The chain couples TRBV7-2 to TRBJ2-4; D might be TRBD1 (5 bases). This CDR3 comprises 14 residues. The ends were cut back, 4 bases at V and 5 bases at J, with 12 bases in the middle. The germline V gene has CDR1 SGHTA and CDR2 FQGNSA. CDR3 in amino acids: CASSSRASQNIQYF. DNA for the CDR3: TGTGCCAGCAGCTCCAGGGCCAGCCAAAACATTCAGTACTTC.

This chain joins TRBV7-9 and TRBJ2-7; 9 nucleotides align to TRBD1. The CDR3 contains 15 residues. After removal of 3 bases from V and 4 bases from J, the junction contained 7 bases not matched to a gene. The germline V gene has CDR1 SEHNR and CDR2 FQNEAQ (reference sequence). CDR3 protein: CASSLKQGAAYEQYF. The CDR3, as DNA: TGTGCCAGCAGCTTGAAACAGGGGGCAGCGTACGAGCAGTACTTC.

This clone has more than one count but fewer than ten. The chain links TRBV19 to TRBJ2-3, with 7 bases identical to TRBD2. The CDR3 loop spans 16 amino acids. CDR1 is LNHDA and CDR2 is SQIVND in the germline V gene (reference sequence). V was pared by 4 bases and J by 6 bases, with 13 bases of the junction left unmatched. CDR3 nucleotide sequence: TGTGCCAGTAGTAAGCCTAGCGGCCGAGTTGGGGATACGCAGTATTTT. Encoded protein: CASSKPSGRVGDTQYF.

V gene TRBV11-2 combines with J gene TRBJ2-2, with 8 positions matching TRBD1. Germline lookup yields CDR1 SGHAT and CDR2 FQNNGV. The CDR3 length is 16 residues. V shed 0 bases and J 2 bases; nucleotides not matched to a gene: 2. The CDR3 spells CASSLDGQGNTGELFF. CDR3 in DNA: TGTGCCAGCAGCTTAGATGGACAGGGTAACACCGGGGAGCTGTTTTTT. Drawing the rest from reference TRBV11-2 and TRBJ2-2, the complete variable domain is EAGVAQSPRYKIIEKRQSVAFWCNPISGHATLYWYQQILGQGPKLLIQFQNNGVVDDSQLPKDRFSAERLKGVDSTLKIQPAKLEDSAVYLCASSLDGQGNTGELFFGEGSRLTVL.

The chain has TRBV9 and TRBJ2-2, with D possibly TRBD2 on 8 matching bases. V shed 0 bases and J shed 4 bases, with 16 bases lying between them. This CDR3 comprises 17 residues. Germline values: CDR1 SGDLS, CDR2 YYNGEE. The CDR3 spells CASSVAGGSGGTGELFF. The CDR3 DNA reads TGTGCCAGCAGCGTAGCAGGGGGGAGCGGGGGCACCGGGGAGCTGTTTTTT.

The rearrangement uses TRBV6-5 and TRBJ1-1; the match to TRBD1 covers 9 bases. The length of the CDR3 is 15 residues. The J segment lost 5 bases and the V segment lost 6 bases, leaving 10 bases of the junction unmatched. Looked up from germline, CDR1 is MNHEY and CDR2 is SVGAGI. The CDR3 region has the DNA TGTGCCAGCAGGGCCCCCGGGACAGGGCCGACTGAAGCTTTCTTT. Amino acids: CASRAPGTGPTEAFF.

This chain uses TRBV18 with TRBJ2-5, with TRBD1 matching over 8 bases. Trimming cost V 4 bases and J 1 base; bases outside gene matches: 2. Germline lookup yields CDR1 KGHSH and CDR2 LQKENI. The CDR3 runs to 14 residues. CDR3 in amino acids: CASSRQGPQETQYF. CDR3 coding DNA: TGTGCCAGCTCACGACAGGGGCCCCAAGAGACCCAGTACTTC.

The chain couples TRBV2 to TRBJ1-2; a weak D match, TRBD1 (5 bases). The V gene lost 6 bases and the J gene lost 0 bases, with 17 bases spanning the gap. CDR3 length: 16 residues. Germline CDR1 reads SNHLY; CDR2 reads FYNNEI. DNA for the CDR3: TGTGCCAGCAGACTAAGGACCGGGGGAGCTAACTATGGCTACACCTTC. Residues: CASRLRTGGANYGYTF. The full variable domain, in which reference TRBV2 and TRBJ1-2 provide the parts outside the CDR3, is EPEVTQTPSHQVTQMGQEVILRCVPISNHLYFYWYRQILGQKVEFLVSFYNNEISEKSEIFDDQFSVERPDGSNFTLKIRSTKLEDSAMYFCASRLRTGGANYGYTFGSGTRLTVV.

The J gene is TRBJ1-2, the V gene TRBV7-8, with TRBD1 identical over 9 bases. The J segment lost 5 bases and the V segment lost 5 bases, leaving 6 bases of the junction unmatched. The germline V gene has CDR1 SGHVS and CDR2 FQNEAQ. The CDR3 totals 14 residues. The CDR3 region is CASSPGTGPYGYTF. The CDR3 DNA is TGTGCCAGCAGCCCAGGGACAGGGCCTTATGGCTACACCTTC.

This rearrangement joins TRBV19 to TRBJ2-2, with 10 bases identical to TRBD1. Germline loops: CDR1 LNHDA, CDR2 SQIVND (reference sequence). The CDR3 sequence is 15 residues long. The V and J ends lost 4 bases and 4 bases, in that order; junction bases with no gene match: 3. CDR3 loop: CASSRQGAPTGELFF. The CDR3 DNA reads TGTGCCAGTAGTAGACAGGGGGCGCCCACCGGGGAGCTGTTTTTT.

The chain combines TRBV11-2 with TRBJ2-7; TRBD1 agrees at 8 bases. Germline trimming cut 4 bases from V and 1 base from J; bases unmatched to any gene: 3. Germline lookup yields CDR1 SGHAT and CDR2 FQNNGV. This CDR3 contains 14 residues. CDR3 bases: TGTGCCAGCAGCTCTTACAGGGGGTCCTACGAGCAGTACTTC. This encodes CASSSYRGSYEQYF.

As DNA, the CDR3 is TGCGCCAGCAGCCCCGAGCCCCCCCCTACAGGGTGGGAGACCCAGTACTTC. Encoded protein: CASSPEPPPTGWETQYF. The gene calls are TRBV4-3 and TRBJ2-5; weak D call: TRBD1 (6 bases). Germline CDR1 and CDR2: LGHNA and YSLEER. The CDR3 loop spans 17 amino acids. V lost 4 bases and J 5 bases, leaving 23 bases between the germline ends.

V usage is TRBV10-3 and J usage is TRBJ1-3; TRBD1 matches at 8 bases. After removal of 5 bases from V and 1 base from J, the junction contained 4 bases not matched to a gene. From germline, CDR1 is ENHRY and CDR2 SYGVKD. The CDR3 is 15 amino acids. The CDR3 DNA is TGTGCCATCAGTACACAGGGGGGGTCTGGAAACACCATATATTTT. Translation: CAISTQGGSGNTIYF.